This TCR beta chain was sequenced in a study of glioma-infiltrating T cells. Study-wide context: Dexamethasone exposure before glioma surgery was limited to six or fewer days.

The germline V gene has CDR1 MDHEN and CDR2 SYDVKM. V was trimmed by 2 bases and J by 2 bases, leaving 14 bases between them. This CDR3 contains 16 residues. This clonotype was picked up a small number of times. The antigen remains undetermined. The iRepertoire nested amplicon-rescue multiplex PCR amplified TCR alpha and beta CDR3s from RNA. Tissue mRNA or PBMC total RNA, about 95-450 ng, went into one-step reverse transcription and amplification. TCRdb re-called the multiplex PCR reads through MiXCR, storing one row per CDR3 protein. The table has approximately 400,000 distinct CDR3 sequences, roughly two fifths seen once; the top ten hold 12%. Study-wide results and limits: Signature shared blood CDR3 motifs were enriched in low-divergence and depleted in high-divergence patients.

This chain joins TRBV28 and TRBJ2-3; unclear D gene. The sample consisted of glioma tissue, nonneoplastic brain tissue, or PBMCs (not recorded which). This TCR derives from a human donor with low-grade glioma or glioblastoma, undergoing nonglioma brain surgery, or in good health (not recorded which). CDR3 DNA: TGTGCCAGCAGTTTAATGGCTCTTCTATCCACAGATACGCAGTATTTT. Protein product: CASSLMALLSTDTQYF.